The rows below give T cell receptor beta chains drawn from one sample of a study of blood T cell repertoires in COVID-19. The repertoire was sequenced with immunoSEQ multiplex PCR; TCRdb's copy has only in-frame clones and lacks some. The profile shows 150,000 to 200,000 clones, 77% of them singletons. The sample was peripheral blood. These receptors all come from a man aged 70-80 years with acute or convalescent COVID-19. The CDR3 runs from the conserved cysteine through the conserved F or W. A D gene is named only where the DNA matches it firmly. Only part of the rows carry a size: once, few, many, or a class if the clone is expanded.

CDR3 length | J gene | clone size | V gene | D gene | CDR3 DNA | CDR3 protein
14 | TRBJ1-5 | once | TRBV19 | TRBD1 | TGTGCCAGTAGTGCCGGGACAGCTGATCAGCCCCAGCATTTT | CASSAGTADQPQHF
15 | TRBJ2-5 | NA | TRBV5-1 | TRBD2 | TGCGCCAGCAGCTTGGAAGGCGGGGGGATGGAGACCCAGTACTTC | CASSLEGGGMETQYF
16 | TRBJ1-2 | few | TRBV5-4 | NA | TGTGCCAGCAGCTTGGAAGTGGGGGCCCTTGTCGATGGCTACACCTTC | CASSLEVGALVDGYTF
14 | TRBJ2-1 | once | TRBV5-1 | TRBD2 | TGCGCCAGCAGCTTGCCTAGCGGGTTCAATGAGCAGTTCTTC | CASSLPSGFNEQFF
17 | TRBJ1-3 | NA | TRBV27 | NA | TGTGCCAGCAGTCCCCTTGTGGGCTCCATGACTGGAAACACCATATATTTT | CASSPLVGSMTGNTIYF
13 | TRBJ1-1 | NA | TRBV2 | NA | TGTGCCAGCACCCAGGGTTGGGGCACTGAAGCTTTCTTT | CASTQGWGTEAFF
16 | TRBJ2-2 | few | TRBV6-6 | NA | TGTGCCAGCACCCGCCCGGGACACGAGAACACCGGGGAGCTGTTTTTT | CASTRPGHENTGELFF
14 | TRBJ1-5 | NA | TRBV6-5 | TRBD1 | TGTGCCAGCAGTTCGGGACAGCCCAATCAGCCCCAGCATTTT | CASSSGQPNQPQHF
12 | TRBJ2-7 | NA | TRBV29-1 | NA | TGCAGCGTGGGCGATACTACCTACGAGCAGTACTTC | CSVGDTTYEQYF
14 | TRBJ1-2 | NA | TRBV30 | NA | TGTGCTGCGACGCGGAGGGGACTTAACTATGGCTACACCTTC | CAATRRGLNYGYTF
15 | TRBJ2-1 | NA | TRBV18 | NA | TGTGCCACCTACCAAGACAGCCTATTAGTTAATGAGCAGTTCTTC | CATYQDSLLVNEQFF
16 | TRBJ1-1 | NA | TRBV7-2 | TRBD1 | TGTGCCAGCAGGCGCTACTCCCAGGGGGCCGGCACTGAAGCTTTCTTT | CASRRYSQGAGTEAFF
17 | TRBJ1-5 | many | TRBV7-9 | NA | TGTGCCAGCCCCATTTCGGACAGCCCCTATAGCAATCAGCCCCAGCATTTT | CASPISDSPYSNQPQHF
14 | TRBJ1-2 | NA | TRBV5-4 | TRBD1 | TGTGCCAGCAGCGGCGTACAGGGGGTATACGGCTACACCTTC | CASSGVQGVYGYTF
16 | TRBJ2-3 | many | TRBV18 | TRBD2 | TGTGCCAGCTCACCACCGCCTAGCGGCTACACAGATACGCAGTATTTT | CASSPPPSGYTDTQYF
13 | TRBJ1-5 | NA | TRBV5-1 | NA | TGCGCCAGCAGGGGGGGAGAGGAGCAGCCCCAGCATTTT | CASRGGEEQPQHF
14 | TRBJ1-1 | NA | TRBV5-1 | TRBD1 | TGCGCCAGCAGCGGGGGACAGGGTCTGACTGAAGCTTTCTTT | CASSGGQGLTEAFF
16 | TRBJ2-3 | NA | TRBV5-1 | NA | TGCGCCAGCAGCTTGGAGGCAGGGTCGTTAGTTTATACGCAGTATTTT | CASSLEAGSLVYTQYF
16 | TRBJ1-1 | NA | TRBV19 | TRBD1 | TGTGCCAGTAGTATCGACCGGACAGGCCTGAACACTGAAGCTTTCTTT | CASSIDRTGLNTEAFF
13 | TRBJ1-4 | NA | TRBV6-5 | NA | TGTGCCATCCGACTATCAGCGGGGGAAAAACTGTTTTTT | CAIRLSAGEKLFF
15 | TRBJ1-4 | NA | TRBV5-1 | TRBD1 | TGCGCCAGCAGCTTGGGTGGGACAGGGGATGAAAAACTGTTTTTT | CASSLGGTGDEKLFF
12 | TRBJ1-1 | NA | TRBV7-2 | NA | TGTGCCAGCAGCTTAGTAAACACTGAAGCTTTCTTT | CASSLVNTEAFF
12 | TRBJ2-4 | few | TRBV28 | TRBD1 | TGTGCCAGCAGTTTAGCAGACCGGGACAGGCATTTC | CASSLADRDRHF
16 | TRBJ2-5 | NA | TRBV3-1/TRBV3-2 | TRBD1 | TGTGCCAGCAGCCCGTTTTTCGGGACAGGGGTTGAGACCCAGTACTTC | CASSPFFGTGVETQYF
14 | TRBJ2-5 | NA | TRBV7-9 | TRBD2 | TGTGCCAGCAGCCCGACTAGCGGGAGTGAGACCCAGTACTTC | CASSPTSGSETQYF
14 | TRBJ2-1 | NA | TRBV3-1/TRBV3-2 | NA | TGTGCCAGCAGCCATTTCTCCGTAGACAATGAGCAGTTCTTC | CASSHFSVDNEQFF
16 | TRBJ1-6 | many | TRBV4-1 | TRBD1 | TGCGCCAGCAGCCAAGGGCCGGGGACAGAAAATTCACCCCTCCACTTT | CASSQGPGTENSPLHF
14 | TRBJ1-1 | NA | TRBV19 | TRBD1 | TGTGCCAGTAGTTTAACAGGGGGAGGAGCTGAAGCTTTCTTT | CASSLTGGGAEAFF
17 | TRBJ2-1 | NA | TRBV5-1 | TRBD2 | TGCGTCAGCAGCCGAACGGGCCCCTCAGGCGGGGGGCATGAGCAGTTCTTC | CVSSRTGPSGGGHEQFF
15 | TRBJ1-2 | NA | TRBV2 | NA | TGTGCCAGCAGTGAGGGGGGGTCCCGGAACTATGGCTACACCTTC | CASSEGGSRNYGYTF